This TCR beta chain was captured in a study of blood T cell repertoires in COVID-19. Study details: Some COVID-19 samples were acute and others convalescent; all came from the United States, Italy and Spain.

Produced via immunoSEQ multiplex PCR; TCRdb's table is partial and in-frame only. The sample records around 250,000 clones, around 83% being singletons. In this sample, this clone turned up many times. The CDR3 is made up of 16 amino acids. V dropped 1 base and J dropped 7; count of bases not matched to a gene: 9. This TCR was sampled from a woman between 18 and 29 years old with acute or convalescent COVID-19. V is TRBV5-3 and J is TRBJ2-3; 10 bases match TRBD2. TRBV5-3 falls under the ORF class, with uncertain function. The sample comprised peripheral blood. The CDR3 protein is CARSLRASGSRNTQYF. The CDR3 region has the DNA TGTGCCAGAAGCTTGAGGGCTAGCGGGAGTCGGAATACGCAGTATTTT.